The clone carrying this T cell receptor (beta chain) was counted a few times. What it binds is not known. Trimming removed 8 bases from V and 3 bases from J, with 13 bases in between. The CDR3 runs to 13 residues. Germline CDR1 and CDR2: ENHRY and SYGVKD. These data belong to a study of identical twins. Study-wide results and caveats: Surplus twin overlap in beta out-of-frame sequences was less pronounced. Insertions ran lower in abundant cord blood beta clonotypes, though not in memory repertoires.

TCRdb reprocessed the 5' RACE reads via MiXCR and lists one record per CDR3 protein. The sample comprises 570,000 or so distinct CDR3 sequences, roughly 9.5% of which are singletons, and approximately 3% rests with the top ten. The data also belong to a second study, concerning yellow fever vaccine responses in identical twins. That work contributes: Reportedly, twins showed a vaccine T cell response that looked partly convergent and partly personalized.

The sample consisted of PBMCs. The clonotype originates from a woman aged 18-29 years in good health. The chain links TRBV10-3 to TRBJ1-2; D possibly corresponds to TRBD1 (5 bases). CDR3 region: CAISSGVDYGYTF. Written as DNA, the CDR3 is TGTGCCATCTCCTCGGGGGTAGACTATGGCTACACCTTC.